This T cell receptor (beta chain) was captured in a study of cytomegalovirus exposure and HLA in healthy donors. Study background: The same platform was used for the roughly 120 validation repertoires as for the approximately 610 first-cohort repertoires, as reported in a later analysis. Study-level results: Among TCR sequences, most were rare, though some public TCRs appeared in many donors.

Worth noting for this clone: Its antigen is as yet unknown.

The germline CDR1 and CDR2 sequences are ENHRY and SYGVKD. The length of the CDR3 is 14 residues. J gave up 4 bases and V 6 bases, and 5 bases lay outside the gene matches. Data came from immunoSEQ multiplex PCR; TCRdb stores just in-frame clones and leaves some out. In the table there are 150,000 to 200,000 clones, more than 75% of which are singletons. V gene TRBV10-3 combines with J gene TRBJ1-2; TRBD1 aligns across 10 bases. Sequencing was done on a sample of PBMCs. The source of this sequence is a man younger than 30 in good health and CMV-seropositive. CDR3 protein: CAIRGDRGGYGYTF. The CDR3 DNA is TGTGCCATCAGGGGGGACAGGGGTGGCTATGGCTACACCTTC.